This TCR beta chain was sequenced for a study of blood T cells in healthy people across ages. The CDR3 covers 15 residues. Per the germline V gene, CDR1 is SGHTA and CDR2 is FQGNSA. A J-beta primer mix and a sample-barcoded 5' primer were used in a second PCR of roughly 6 to 11 cycles. TCRdb passed the 5' RACE reads through MiXCR, listing each CDR3 protein once. The sample has under 2,000,000 distinct CDR3 sequences; around 50% are singletons. Turning to this clonotype: Possible read error: a much larger clone is one base away.

The clonotype was recovered from a woman aged 40-49 years in good health. The sample was blood. The chain uses TRBV7-2 and TRBJ2-7; D unclear. The J call may be mistaken, given a closer DNA end match to TRBJ2-5. This CDR3 is CASNSIGAGDGTQYF. The DNA of the CDR3 is TGTGCCAGCAACTCCATCGGCGCTGGGGATGGGACCCAGTACTTC.